The rows below give T cell receptor beta chains drawn from one sample of a study of blood T cell repertoires in COVID-19. The protocol was immunoSEQ multiplex PCR, while the TCRdb copy is restricted to in-frame clones and leaves out a portion. The repertoire consists of around 47,000 clones, with roughly 91% occurring once and the leading ten covering approximately 10%. Sequenced input: peripheral blood. The receptor source for this set is a man between 45 and 60 years old with active COVID-19. The conserved cysteine and the conserved F or W are not part of the CDR3 here. Fields, in order: V gene, J gene, CDR3 protein.

v_call: TRBV3-1/TRBV3-2; j_call: TRBJ2-1; cdr3_aa: ASSQGLANGGNEQF
v_call: TRBV7-2; j_call: TRBJ2-1; cdr3_aa: ASSPGTSGLEQF
v_call: TRBV10-3; j_call: TRBJ2-1; cdr3_aa: AISESTGVSNEQF
v_call: TRBV5-4; j_call: TRBJ2-7; cdr3_aa: ASSSTRLAGGLEQY
v_call: TRBV6-5; j_call: TRBJ2-1; cdr3_aa: ASSTFLQGNEQF
v_call: TRBV5-1; j_call: TRBJ2-7; cdr3_aa: ASSRQGANYEQY
v_call: TRBV7-9; j_call: TRBJ1-2; cdr3_aa: ASSVTGFYGYT
v_call: TRBV19; j_call: TRBJ1-6; cdr3_aa: ASNRQRNNSPLH
v_call: TRBV5-6; j_call: TRBJ1-1; cdr3_aa: ASSLRGGDWSEAF
v_call: TRBV7-9; j_call: TRBJ2-7; cdr3_aa: ASSLAGGASYEQY
v_call: TRBV7-8; j_call: TRBJ2-1; cdr3_aa: ASSRTSGRTEQF
v_call: TRBV7-8; j_call: TRBJ1-2; cdr3_aa: ASSSPGTGAGYT
v_call: TRBV4-1; j_call: TRBJ1-2; cdr3_aa: ASSLLMDSYGYT
v_call: TRBV5-1; j_call: TRBJ2-5; cdr3_aa: ASSLEPGQGYETQY
v_call: TRBV28; j_call: TRBJ1-5; cdr3_aa: ASSSPGDNQPQH
v_call: TRBV9; j_call: TRBJ1-2; cdr3_aa: ASSVADSSDGYT
v_call: TRBV6-5; j_call: TRBJ1-4; cdr3_aa: ASMMDSLNEKLF
v_call: TRBV6-1; j_call: TRBJ2-1; cdr3_aa: ASSEQSGIGNEQF
v_call: TRBV27; j_call: TRBJ2-2; cdr3_aa: ASSFEGGELF
v_call: TRBV7-9; j_call: TRBJ2-2; cdr3_aa: AGREPRTGNTGELF
v_call: TRBV7-9; j_call: TRBJ1-4; cdr3_aa: ASSPRYDSPTTNEKLF
v_call: TRBV21-1; j_call: TRBJ1-1; cdr3_aa: ASSKAWGRETEAF
v_call: TRBV3-1/TRBV3-2; j_call: TRBJ1-6; cdr3_aa: ASSSRDRGNSPLH
v_call: TRBV7-6; j_call: TRBJ1-5; cdr3_aa: ASSLLGGNQPQH
v_call: TRBV23-1; j_call: TRBJ2-6; cdr3_aa: ASSQSRGGISGANVLT
v_call: TRBV24-1; j_call: TRBJ1-2; cdr3_aa: ATSGPGQNYGYT
v_call: TRBV14; j_call: TRBJ2-1; cdr3_aa: ASSLVPGTEQF
v_call: TRBV7-6; j_call: TRBJ2-3; cdr3_aa: ASSLGGRGSTDTQY
v_call: TRBV3-1/TRBV3-2; j_call: TRBJ2-1; cdr3_aa: ASRTSGRRYEQF
v_call: TRBV3-1/TRBV3-2; j_call: TRBJ2-3; cdr3_aa: ASSHKSVRTQY
v_call: TRBV9; j_call: TRBJ1-4; cdr3_aa: ASSATNEKLF
v_call: TRBV7-3; j_call: TRBJ1-2; cdr3_aa: ASNSNGPGPIYGYT
v_call: TRBV6-1; j_call: TRBJ2-3; cdr3_aa: ASSEPGAVGTDTQY
v_call: TRBV6-1; j_call: TRBJ2-1; cdr3_aa: ASSELAGGFPNEQF
v_call: TRBV18; j_call: TRBJ2-1; cdr3_aa: ASSPPGLAHNYNEQF
v_call: TRBV28; j_call: TRBJ1-5; cdr3_aa: ASSFQVGGLGQPQH
v_call: TRBV12-5; j_call: TRBJ2-5; cdr3_aa: ASAQREAGSETQY
v_call: TRBV5-5; j_call: TRBJ1-3; cdr3_aa: ASSLRTGSSGNTIY
v_call: TRBV5-1; j_call: TRBJ1-1; cdr3_aa: ASSSARTGSTEAF
v_call: TRBV19; j_call: TRBJ1-2; cdr3_aa: ASSLGGNYGYT
v_call: TRBV29-1; j_call: TRBJ2-7; cdr3_aa: SVRGQASAGSYEQY
v_call: TRBV7-6; j_call: TRBJ2-5; cdr3_aa: ASSLTGEETQY
v_call: TRBV24-1; j_call: TRBJ1-1; cdr3_aa: ATSDLGQGARLNTEAF
v_call: TRBV7-2; j_call: TRBJ2-5; cdr3_aa: ASSLTGVYQETQY
v_call: TRBV19; j_call: TRBJ2-1; cdr3_aa: ASSMRLAGPSYNEQF
v_call: TRBV5-5; j_call: TRBJ2-7; cdr3_aa: ASSSLEEQY
v_call: TRBV29-1; j_call: TRBJ1-2; cdr3_aa: SVESGQANYGYT